This entry lists 16 T cell receptor beta chains sequenced from one sample in a study of T cells after yellow fever vaccination. In TCRdb, the 5' RACE reads were re-called with MiXCR into one record per CDR3 protein. The data contain around 530,000 distinct CDR3 sequences, 17% of them singletons. The sample consisted of PBMCs, taken 4 to 6 days after the first yellow fever vaccination. The receptors stem from a man between 18 and 29 years old who received the YFV17D yellow fever vaccine.

The CDR3 DNA reads as TGTGCCAGCAGTTCCGCCGGGAGCGGCGATACGCAGTATTTT. It yields the protein CASSSAGSGDTQYF. V gene TRBV6-5 combines with J gene TRBJ2-3; tentative D call: TRBD2 (6 bases). CDR3 size: 14 residues. Deletions cut 4 bases from V and 6 bases from J, with 14 bases between. Germline V gene sequence: CDR1 MNHEY, CDR2 SVGAGI.

The sample holds many counts of this clonotype. The chain has TRBV7-8 and TRBJ2-7, with D tentatively TRBD2 (6 bases). The V gene lost 1 base and the J gene lost 1 base, with 14 bases spanning the gap. The length of the CDR3 is 16 residues. Germline CDR1 SGHVS, CDR2 FQNEAQ. The CDR3 bases are TGTGCCAGCAGCTTAGGGGGAGGACCGGGGTCCTACGAGCAGTACTTC. This encodes CASSLGGGPGSYEQYF.

The genes are TRBV28 and TRBJ2-3, with D unclear. The CDR3 loop spans 11 amino acids. The germline CDR1 and CDR2 sequences are MDHEN and SYDVKM. The V end was cut by 4 bases, the J end by 6 bases, with 5 bases between. The CDR3 spells CASSSFDTQYF. For the CDR3, the DNA is TGTGCCAGCAGTTCGTTTGATACGCAGTATTTT. The full variable domain, completed using reference TRBV28 and TRBJ2-3, is DVKVTQSSRYLVKRTGEKVFLECVQDMDHENMFWYRQDPGLGLRLIYFSYDVKMKEKGDIPEGYSVSREKKERFSLILESASTNQTSMYLCASSSFDTQYFGPGTRLTVL.

In its sample, this clonotype was seen a few times. The CDR3 region is CASSPFLAKNIQYF. The CDR3 DNA follows: TGTGCCAGCAGTCCTTTTTTAGCCAAAAACATTCAGTACTTC. The genes are TRBV6-2 or TRBV6-3 and TRBJ2-4; no definite D call. V lost 5 bases to trimming and J lost 0 bases, with 8 bases between them. CDR1 MNHEY and CDR2 SVGEGT come from the germline V gene. This CDR3 has 14 residues.

The chain employs TRBV5-6 and TRBJ2-2; D possibly uses TRBD1 or TRBD2 (5 bases each). Between the trimmed V and J ends, which lost 2 bases and 2 bases, there was a span of 16 bases. Germline values: CDR1 SGHDT, CDR2 YYEEEE. CDR3 size: 17 residues. The CDR3 region has the DNA TGTGCCAGCAGCTTACCGGGACGCACACTTAACACCGGGGAGCTGTTTTTT. It specifies CASSLPGRTLNTGELFF.

The rearrangement uses TRBV6-1 and TRBJ1-6; no clear D gene. Trimming stripped 7 bases from V and 5 bases from J, with 15 bases between. CDR3 length: 15 amino acids. From germline, CDR1 is MNHNS and CDR2 SASEGT. CDR3 bases: TGTGCCAGCACGAGCCGGGATTCGAATAATTCACCCCTCCACTTT. It encodes CASTSRDSNNSPLHF.

The chain has TRBV2 and TRBJ2-1; D possibly uses TRBD1 or TRBD2 (6 bases each). With 8 bases removed from V and 2 bases from J, the gap between germline ends came to 25 bases. This CDR3 has 18 residues. CDR1 and CDR2 (germline): SNHLY, FYNNEI. The CDR3 region has the DNA TGTGCCAGCCGAAAGGGGGGACCCCAACTTCGCGCCTACAATGAGCAGTTCTTC. Encoded protein: CASRKGGPQLRAYNEQFF.

The genes are TRBV23-1 and TRBJ2-1; TRBD2 agrees at 8 bases. TRBV23-1 is noted as an ORF with a role that remains uncertain. The CDR3 is 15 residues long. The J segment lost 5 bases and the V segment lost 3 bases, leaving 6 bases of the junction unmatched. CDR3 sequence reads: CASSQTGGRDNEQFF. The CDR3 DNA is TGCGCCAGCAGTCAGACGGGGGGGCGAGACAATGAGCAGTTCTTC.

This chain uses TRBV20-1 with TRBJ2-4, with D maybe TRBD1 (5 bases). This CDR3 contains 13 residues. Per the germline V gene, CDR1 is DFQATT and CDR2 is SNEGSKA (reference sequence). Trimming stripped 8 bases from V and 1 base from J, with 12 bases between. The CDR3, as DNA: TGCAGTTCAGCACAGGTGGCCAAAAACATTCAGTACTTC. Translated: CSSAQVAKNIQYF.

Remarks on this clonotype: This may be a read error: a much more frequent sequence differs by one nucleotide. The rearrangement uses TRBV7-2 and TRBJ1-4; the D is unclear. This CDR3 is 13 amino acids long. Germline V gene sequence: CDR1 SGHTA, CDR2 FQGNSA. V dropped 1 base and J dropped 6 bases, with 6 bases sitting between them. In nucleotides, the CDR3 is TGTGCCAGCAGCTTAGGACCGTATGAAAAACTGTTTTTT. Its protein product is CASSLGPYEKLFF.

The CDR3 reads CASSQDGGVLQESSYNEQFF. Here the CDR3 DNA reads TGTGCCAGCAGCCAAGACGGGGGGGTCCTGCAAGAAAGCTCCTACAATGAGCAGTTCTTC. The chain uses TRBV14 and TRBJ2-1; 8 bases are a match to TRBD2. Germline CDR1 is SGHDN and CDR2 is FVKESK. Trimming took 0 bases from V and 0 from J; bases not matched to a gene: 13. This CDR3 comprises 20 residues.

This clonotype was recorded many times. The V and J genes are TRBV4-3 and TRBJ1-6; D may be TRBD1 (5 bases). Trimming left V 0 bases short and J 6 bases short, with 15 bases between. Germline CDR1 and CDR2: LGHNA and YSLEER. This CDR3 spans 17 amino acids. CDR3 amino acids: CASSQDLLAGPNSPLHF. Here the CDR3 DNA reads TGCGCCAGCAGCCAAGATTTACTGGCGGGGCCTAATTCACCCCTCCACTTT.

A few counts support this clonotype. This chain uses TRBV4-3 with TRBJ1-1; no clear D gene. The V and J ends lost 3 bases and 1 base respectively, with 9 bases between them. CDR1 and CDR2 from the germline V gene are LGHNA and YSLEER. This CDR3 contains 14 residues. CDR3 region: CASSHYTGNTEAFF. The CDR3 region has the DNA TGCGCCAGCAGCCATTACACTGGGAACACTGAAGCTTTCTTT.

The chain recombines TRBV20-1 with TRBJ2-5, with 8 bases fitting TRBD2. J lost 5 bases, V lost 1 base, and 18 bases had no gene match. CDR3 size: 18 residues. Per the germline V gene, CDR1 is DFQATT and CDR2 is SNEGSKA (reference sequence). CDR3 DNA sequence: TGCAGTGCTAGAGCGGGTTGGGCGCGGGGGGCTGTCGGGGAGACCCAGTACTTC. Translation gives CSARAGWARGAVGETQYF.

The chain links TRBV6-2 or TRBV6-3 to TRBJ1-2; D unclear. CDR1 and CDR2 from the germline V gene are MNHEY and SVGEGT. The CDR3 runs to 14 residues. V was pared by 2 bases and J by 3 bases, with 10 bases between. The CDR3: CASSYTAFYYGYTF. The CDR3 region has the DNA TGTGCCAGCAGTTACACAGCCTTTTACTATGGCTACACCTTC.

This clonotype was detected only a few times. CDR3 DNA: TGTGCCATCAGTGCCGGCGGGGAGCTGTTTTTT. Amino acid sequence: CAISAGGELFF. The chain links TRBV10-3 to TRBJ2-2; D remains unclear. The germline CDR1 and CDR2 sequences are ENHRY and SYGVKD. Trimming pared 4 bases from V and 7 bases from J, leaving 4 bases between. The CDR3 is made up of 11 amino acids.